Shown below are 12 T cell receptor beta chains from a single sample sequenced in a study of T cells in Graves' hyperthyroidism and ophthalmopathy. RNA transcripts were the template for amplifying TCR beta CDR3 regions. TCR CDR3 underwent first-round RT-PCR with the HTBI primer set. Using its own MiXCR run on the multiplex PCR reads, TCRdb lists one record per CDR3 protein. The table has roughly 420,000 distinct CDR3 sequences, 15% to 17% seen once. Sequencing used blood. These TCRs come from a woman aged 18-29 years with Graves' hyperthyroidism.

The sample holds many counts of this clonotype. The J gene is TRBJ2-5, the V gene TRBV7-9; TRBD2 matches 16 bases. V lost 5 bases to trimming and J lost 1 base; unmatched junction nucleotides: 4. The CDR3 runs 17 residues. Germline loops: CDR1 SEHNR, CDR2 FQNEAQ (reference sequence). The CDR3 here is CASSGTSGRVRQETQYF. CDR3 bases: TGTGCCAGCAGCGGGACTAGCGGGAGGGTTCGCCAAGAGACCCAGTACTTC.

A few counts support this clonotype. J is TRBJ1-6 and V is TRBV18; no reliable D call. The CDR3 has 16 residues. Trimming cost V 0 bases and J 7 bases, with 13 bases left between them. Germline V gene sequence: CDR1 KGHSH, CDR2 LQKENI. The CDR3 spells CASSPPSVGENSPLHF. The CDR3 nucleotides are TGTGCCAGCTCACCACCTTCCGTCGGGGAAAATTCACCCCTCCACTTT.

The J gene is TRBJ2-7, the V gene TRBV29-1; 8 bases are shared with TRBD1. V shed 7 bases and J 7 bases; nucleotides not matched to a gene: 15. The germline gives CDR1 SQVTM, CDR2 ANQGSEA. The CDR3 has 14 residues. The CDR3 reads CSALDRAGVGEQYF. Here the CDR3 DNA reads TGCAGCGCGTTGGACAGGGCCGGGGTGGGGGAGCAGTACTTC.

This clonotype was observed many times. J is TRBJ1-5 and V is TRBV6-2 or TRBV6-3, with D unclear. The CDR3 totals 15 residues. Germline V gene data show CDR1 as MNHEY and CDR2 as SVGEGT. V shed 5 bases and J shed 0 bases, with 11 bases lying between them. The DNA of the CDR3 is TGTGCCAGCAGTATGGGGAGTTATAGCAATCAGCCCCAGCATTTT. This encodes CASSMGSYSNQPQHF.

The chain is built from TRBV7-9 and TRBJ1-1; 11 bases line up with TRBD1. Trimming cost V 6 bases and J 6 bases; bases outside gene matches: 12. Germline CDR1 and CDR2: SEHNR and FQNEAQ (reference sequence). This CDR3 is 16 amino acids long. Here the CDR3 DNA reads TGTGCCAGCAGACATAGGGACAGGGGGAAGGTGGCTGAAGCTTTCTTT. Residues: CASRHRDRGKVAEAFF.

This sequence joins TRBV5-1 and TRBJ2-5; D remains ambiguous. This CDR3 comprises 14 residues. The V and J ends lost 0 bases and 0 bases respectively, with 6 bases between them. Germline assignment: CDR1 SGHRS and CDR2 YFSETQ. The CDR3 DNA sequence: TGCGCCAGCAGCTTGGTCCCTAACCAAGAGACCCAGTACTTC. It is translated as CASSLVPNQETQYF. The full variable domain, its missing parts supplied by reference TRBV5-1 and TRBJ2-5, is KAGVTQTPRYLIKTRGQQVTLSCSPISGHRSVSWYQQTPGQGLQFLFEYFSETQRNKGNFPGRFSGRQFSNSRSEMNVSTLELGDSALYLCASSLVPNQETQYFGPGTRLLVL.

This clonotype has only a few counts. The rearrangement links TRBV5-6 to TRBJ2-1; 8 bases are a match to TRBD2. This CDR3 spans 16 amino acids. The ends lost 4 bases at V and 12 bases at J; junction bases unmatched: 18. In germline, CDR1 is SGHDT, CDR2 YYEEEE. CDR3 sequence reads: CASSLTEIAGTSGQFF. The CDR3 DNA is TGTGCCAGCAGCCTGACTGAAATAGCGGGGACTTCGGGGCAGTTCTTC.

This clonotype was detected ten times or more. The chain carries TRBV7-3 and TRBJ2-1; 16 bases line up with TRBD2. This CDR3 has 17 amino acids. Trimming removed 2 bases from V and 4 bases from J; junction bases left unmatched: 2. CDR1 and CDR2 from the germline V gene are SGHTA and FQGTGA. DNA of the CDR3: TGTGCCAGCAGCTTATTGGGACTAGCGGGGGGGTACAATGAGCAGTTCTTC. Translation: CASSLLGLAGGYNEQFF.

This clonotype was seen ten or more times. V gene TRBV5-5 combines with J gene TRBJ1-1, with TRBD1 matching over 7 bases. Germline-derived CDR1 and CDR2 are SGHKS and YYEKEE (reference sequence). This CDR3 region has 21 residues. V shed 1 base and J 2 bases; nucleotides not matched to a gene: 23. CDR3 sequence: CASSLPGRKSGGRILNTEAFF. The CDR3 coding sequence is TGTGCCAGCAGCTTGCCCGGGCGTAAATCAGGGGGGCGAATACTTAACACTGAAGCTTTCTTT.

This clonotype has a count of ten or more. This chain connects TRBV20-1 to TRBJ1-5, with a tentative D call TRBD1 (5 bases). CDR1 is DFQATT and CDR2 is SNEGSKA in the germline V gene (reference sequence). V gave up 6 bases and J gave up 4 bases, with 13 bases separating them. This CDR3 spans 13 amino acids. CDR3 in DNA: TGCAGTGCCCACCGGGACCGAAATCAGCCCCAGCATTTT. It yields the protein CSAHRDRNQPQHF.

This clonotype has a handful of counts. The chain combines TRBV20-1 with TRBJ2-6; D perhaps matches TRBD1 (6 bases). Between the trimmed V and J ends, which lost 5 bases and 0 bases, there was a span of 14 bases. Germline values: CDR1 DFQATT, CDR2 SNEGSKA (reference sequence). This CDR3 comprises 16 residues. The CDR3 reads CSAEGVLLSGANVLTF. The CDR3 bases are TGCAGTGCTGAGGGGGTACTTCTCTCTGGGGCCAACGTCCTGACTTTC.

This clonotype has a single count. The CDR3 protein is CASSQDPKTQYF. In nucleotides, the CDR3 is TGTGCCAGCAGCCAAGATCCGAAGACCCAGTACTTC. The V gene is TRBV14, the J gene TRBJ2-5; D is unresolved. Between the trimmed V and J ends, which lost 0 bases and 6 bases, there was a span of 5 bases. CDR3 length: 12 residues. Germline V gene sequence: CDR1 SGHDN, CDR2 FVKESK. The full variable domain, completed using reference TRBV14 and TRBJ2-5, is EAGVTQFPSHSVIEKGQTVTLRCDPISGHDNLYWYRRVMGKEIKFLLHFVKESKQDESGMPNNRFLAERTGGTYSTLKVQPAELEDSGVYFCASSQDPKTQYFGPGTRLLVL.